The 20 T cell receptor beta chains below all came from one sample that was sequenced in a study of T-cell memory formation after mild COVID-19. Each CDR3 protein is one row after TCRdb ran MiXCR on the 5' RACE reads. There are 450,000 or so distinct CDR3 sequences in the sample; 20% occur only once, and 8.4% lies in the top ten. The source material was PBMCs or a T cell subset sorted from them (not recorded which). The receptors come from an adult woman who had mild COVID-19 (a few samples of this study predate the infection). Cell type and time point are not known.

The CDR3 region has the DNA TGTGCCACCTCTAAGGGGGGCGGCACAGATACGCAGTATTTT. Protein: CATSKGGGTDTQYF. The gene calls are TRBV10-3 and TRBJ2-3; perhaps D is TRBD1 or TRBD2 (6 bases each). Germline V gene data show CDR1 as ENHRY and CDR2 as SYGVKD. The CDR3 totals 14 residues. V was cut by 10 bases and J by 1 base, with 15 bases left in between.

For the CDR3, the DNA is TGTGCCAGCAGCCTGCTAGCGGGAGGCCCCCACGTAGACGGGGAGCTGTTTTTT. Protein sequence: CASSLLAGGPHVDGELFF. This chain connects TRBV7-8 to TRBJ2-2, with TRBD2 matching 11 bases. Germline lookup yields CDR1 SGHVS and CDR2 FQNEAQ. J lost 7 bases, V lost 5 bases, and 15 bases had no gene match. The CDR3 runs to 18 residues. The whole variable domain, filled in from reference TRBV7-8 and TRBJ2-2, reads GAGVSQSPRYKVAKRGQDVALRCDPISGHVSLFWYQQALGQGPEFLTYFQNEAQLDKSGLPSDRFFAERPEGSVSTLKIQRTQQEDSAVYLCASSLLAGGPHVDGELFFGEGSRLTVL.

This clonotype was seen a handful of times. The rearrangement links TRBV25-1 to TRBJ2-1, with 13 bases lining up with TRBD2. Germline V gene sequence: CDR1 MGHDK, CDR2 SYGVNS. CDR3 length: 16 amino acids. Trimming removed 1 base from V and 9 bases from J; junction bases left unmatched: 6. The CDR3, as DNA: TGTGCCAGCAGTGAATGGACTAGCGGGAGAGGCGGTGAGCAGTTCTTC. Encoded protein: CASSEWTSGRGGEQFF.

A few counts support this clonotype. The chain joins TRBV5-5 to TRBJ2-1; possibly TRBD1 for D (6 bases). In germline, CDR1 is SGHKS, CDR2 YYEKEE (reference sequence). CDR3 length equals 17 residues. V was trimmed by 3 bases and J by 2 bases, leaving 18 bases between them. CDR3 DNA: TGTGCCAGCAGCTCGCCTCAGGGGCATGGTCCCTACAATGAGCAGTTCTTC. This sequence encodes CASSSPQGHGPYNEQFF.

This clonotype was counted only a few times. The chain uses TRBV19 and TRBJ1-2, with 7 bases matching TRBD1. The CDR3 extends over 16 amino acids. Trimming at V came to 5 bases and at J to 3 bases, leaving 12 bases not matched to a gene. From germline, CDR1 is LNHDA and CDR2 SQIVND (reference sequence). In DNA, the CDR3 is TGTGCCAGTAGTTCGACAGGGAAGGTTTCTGACTATGGCTACACCTTC. Its protein product is CASSSTGKVSDYGYTF.

The V call is TRBV6-6, the J call TRBJ1-1; a possible D gene is TRBD1 (6 bases). Trimming removed 4 bases at V and 1 base at J, with 10 bases between. Germline lookup yields CDR1 MNHNY and CDR2 SVGAGI (reference sequence). CDR3 length equals 14 residues. The CDR3 DNA sequence: TGTGCCAGCAGTTCCGGGGGCGCGAACACTGAAGCTTTCTTT. Protein sequence: CASSSGGANTEAFF.

The rearrangement links TRBV24-1 to TRBJ2-2; TRBD2 is a possible D gene (5 bases). The germline gives CDR1 KGHDR, CDR2 SFDVKD. The CDR3 length is 15 residues. V shed 5 bases and J shed 3 bases, with 12 bases lying between them. This chain's CDR3 is CATSVLSGDTGELFF. The DNA for the CDR3 is TGTGCCACCAGTGTACTCAGCGGTGACACCGGGGAGCTGTTTTTT.

The chain recombines TRBV5-1 with TRBJ2-7; 7 bases fit TRBD1. The germline V gene encodes CDR1 SGHRS and CDR2 YFSETQ. The CDR3 has 16 amino acids. The junction had 9 bases not matched to a gene; V was cut back by 0 bases and J by 3 bases. For the CDR3, the DNA is TGCGCCAGCAGCTTGGCCCCTGGACAGGCAATCTACGAGCAGTACTTC. It translates to CASSLAPGQAIYEQYF.

The rearrangement links TRBV3-1 to TRBJ2-7; weak D call: TRBD2 (6 bases). This CDR3 is 13 amino acids long. The germline V gene has CDR1 LGHDT and CDR2 YNNKEL (reference sequence). With 3 bases removed from V and 3 bases from J, the gap between germline ends came to 9 bases. CDR3 protein: CASSHAGNYEQYF. Written as DNA, the CDR3 is TGTGCCAGCAGCCACGCGGGGAACTACGAGCAGTACTTC.

This clonotype has just a few counts. The chain has TRBV4-3 and TRBJ2-7; D gene unclear. The CDR3 length is 16 residues. V was pared by 0 bases and J by 0 bases, with 12 bases between. Germline V gene sequence: CDR1 LGHNA, CDR2 YSLEER. Written as DNA, the CDR3 is TGCGCCAGCAGCCAAGACCCCCCCCCTGTCTCCTACGAGCAGTACTTC. Its translation is CASSQDPPPVSYEQYF.

The V gene is TRBV5-1, the J gene TRBJ2-7; 10 bases line up with TRBD2. With 5 bases clipped from V and 1 base from J, the junction kept 6 bases outside the gene matches. CDR1 and CDR2 (germline): SGHRS, YFSETQ. This CDR3 has 15 amino acids. Written as DNA, the CDR3 is TGCGCCAGCAGGGCCCTAGCGGGGGAGTCCTACGAGCAGTACTTC. This codes for CASRALAGESYEQYF.

The chain links TRBV3-1 to TRBJ2-2; no firm D call. Germline-derived CDR1 and CDR2 are LGHDT and YNNKEL (reference sequence). The germline V and J ends were trimmed by 1 base and 7 bases, with 10 bases remaining between them. CDR3 length: 14 residues. The CDR3 region is CASSQVTSLGELFF. As DNA, the CDR3 is TGTGCCAGCAGCCAAGTTACCTCTCTCGGGGAGCTGTTTTTT.

This chain connects TRBV15 to TRBJ2-5; weak D call: TRBD1 (6 bases). Trimming shortened V by 5 bases and J by 2 bases, and 12 bases separated the two germline ends. This CDR3 is built from 14 residues. Germline-derived CDR1 and CDR2 are LNHNV and YYDKDF (reference sequence). The CDR3 here is CATSLQGRQETQYF. The CDR3 nucleotides read TGTGCCACCAGCCTACAGGGACGGCAAGAGACCCAGTACTTC.

This sequence joins TRBV7-2 and TRBJ1-5, with a tentative D call TRBD1 (6 bases). Trimming removed 6 bases from V and 3 bases from J, with 15 bases in between. CDR3 size: 15 residues. Germline CDR1 reads SGHTA; CDR2 reads FQGNSA. The CDR3 DNA sequence: TGTGCCAGCAGTTTGGACAGCCTGCCCAATCAGCCCCAGCATTTT. It encodes CASSLDSLPNQPQHF.

The CDR3 DNA follows: TGTGCCAGCAGCCAGACAGGGGAAACTGAAGCTTTCTTT. It yields the protein CASSQTGETEAFF. The rearrangement uses TRBV7-9 and TRBJ1-1; 8 bases are shared with TRBD1. Germline V lookup: CDR1 SEHNR, CDR2 FQNEAQ (reference sequence). The CDR3 length is 13 residues. The V and J ends lost 5 bases and 5 bases, in that order; junction bases with no gene match: 4.

This clonotype was found a few times. V is TRBV5-1 and J is TRBJ1-4, with D perhaps TRBD1 (6 bases). Germline loops: CDR1 SGHRS, CDR2 YFSETQ. The V end was cut by 0 bases, the J end by 13 bases, with 16 bases between. The CDR3 consists of 14 residues. CDR3 bases: TGCGCCAGCAGCTTGGAGGACAGACGGGATAGACTGTTTTTT. This translates into CASSLEDRRDRLFF. Drawing the rest from reference TRBV5-1 and TRBJ1-4, the complete variable domain is KAGVTQTPRYLIKTRGQQVTLSCSPISGHRSVSWYQQTPGQGLQFLFEYFSETQRNKGNFPGRFSGRQFSNSRSEMNVSTLELGDSALYLCASSLEDRRDRLFFGSGTQLSVL.

Points on this clonotype: It is unclear where the CDR3 begins or ends on the DNA, so no DNA is shown, and the CDR3 is as TCRdb lists it. The gene calls are TRBV12-3 or TRBV12-4 and TRBJ1-5. Termini included, the CDR3 measures 13 amino acids. The CDR3 is CASSLGMGRPQHF.

This clonotype appeared many times. The chain is built from TRBV15 and TRBJ2-3; 8 bases agree with TRBD1. Germline CDR1 LNHNV, CDR2 YYDKDF (reference sequence). The CDR3 has 15 residues. Unmatched junction bases numbered 0, after V lost 1 base and J lost 0 bases. The CDR3 is CATSRGDRSTDTQYF. The CDR3 nucleotides read TGTGCCACCAGCAGAGGGGACAGGAGCACAGATACGCAGTATTTT.

The chain has TRBV12-3 or TRBV12-4 and TRBJ1-2; a weak D match, TRBD1 (5 bases). There are 16 residues in the CDR3. Deletions cut 2 bases from V and 5 bases from J, with 18 bases between. CDR3 loop: CASSLSQGRDTYGYTF. The CDR3 nucleotides read TGTGCCAGCAGTTTAAGCCAGGGACGGGATACGTATGGCTACACCTTC.

This sequence joins TRBV4-2 and TRBJ2-7; 7 bases align to TRBD1. Germline lookup yields CDR1 LGHNA and CDR2 YNFKEQ. The junction had 7 bases not matched to a gene; V was cut back by 3 bases and J by 2 bases. The CDR3 is 15 residues long. CDR3 region: CASSQIQGFTYEQYF. The CDR3 DNA reads as TGTGCCAGCAGCCAGATACAGGGGTTTACCTACGAGCAGTACTTC.